This TCR beta chain was profiled in a study of metastatic and nonmetastatic thyroid tumors. Study as a whole: For malignant and benign thyroid patients, tumor or nodule tissue and blood were the sources whose repertoires were compared. Regarding the study as a whole: In both blood and tumor samples, TCR beta diversity was reported significantly higher for malignant than benign nodules.

With regard to this clone: Its cognate antigen is unknown.

TCRdb re-analyzed the PCR reads using MiXCR. The top ten hold about 6.5% of the sample, which has approximately 25,000 clones, around 16% seen once. No patient received treatment before thyroid surgery. The CDR3 consists of 17 residues. The germline CDR1 and CDR2 sequences are LNHDA and SQIVND (reference sequence). The junction had 16 bases not matched to a gene; V was cut back by 7 bases and J by 4 bases. Sequencing was done on a sample of blood. The sequence was obtained from a male donor with papillary thyroid cancer or a benign thyroid nodule (not recorded which). Some clones in this sample may be carry-over from other donors' samples. V gene TRBV19 combines with J gene TRBJ1-5, with TRBD1 matching 7 bases. The CDR3 region is CASNPGTANRGNQPQHF. DNA of the CDR3: TGTGCCAGTAACCCCGGGACAGCGAATAGAGGGAATCAGCCCCAGCATTTT.